Listed below are T cell receptor beta chains from one sample, sequenced in a study of T cells in localized non-small cell lung cancer. Some clones are missing from TCRdb's copy, which holds only in-frame ones; the method was immunoSEQ multiplex PCR. Of approximately 140,000 clones detected, about 90% appear once; the ten largest clones hold around 1.8%. The source material was peripheral blood, sampled before any cancer treatment. The origin of the receptors is a female donor at least 60 years old with stage I lung adenocarcinoma. CDR3s include the opening cysteine and the closing phenylalanine or tryptophan.

TRBV9	17	TRBJ2-1	CASSFSLGRGPYNEQFF
TRBV19	12	TRBJ1-2	CASTPGGYGYTF
TRBV28	15	TRBJ2-7	CASSPPGQGNYEQYF
TRBV5-1	15	TRBJ2-1	CASSPLGTIYNEQFF
TRBV18	14	TRBJ1-5	CASSPNDGNQPQHF
TRBV9	16	-	CASSETGTSGSYEQYF
TRBV27	14	TRBJ2-3	CASSFWRDTDTQYF
TRBV28	17	TRBJ1-1	CASSFSLIGGLNTEAFF
TRBV5-1	15	TRBJ2-2	CASGLAGGNTGELFF
TRBV7-9	14	TRBJ2-7	CASSPRDRVYEQYF
TRBV29-1	16	TRBJ2-4	CSVGTSGSIDKNIQYF
TRBV5-5	11	TRBJ2-5	CASSLGEAQYF
TRBV30	14	TRBJ1-3	CAWRGAKGENTIYF
TRBV5-1	17	TRBJ2-2	CASSLAQVARNTGELFF
TRBV9	14	TRBJ1-1	CASSVDGGLTEAFF
TRBV19	15	TRBJ2-1	CASSIGGGGYNEQFF
TRBV19	14	TRBJ1-2	CASSIDETAYGYTF
TRBV28	12	TRBJ1-1	CASRRGGTEAFF
TRBV6-6	12	TRBJ2-5	CASSRQKETQYF
TRBV10-3	11	TRBJ1-1	CAIVGGTEAFF
TRBV5-3	13	TRBJ1-1	CARSGTENTEAFF
TRBV10-3	15	TRBJ2-3	CALGGDGGNLDTQYF
TRBV30	16	TRBJ2-1	CAWSLGLAGGPNEQFF
TRBV29-1	15	TRBJ2-3	CSVEVSGIKTDTQYF
TRBV7-3	15	TRBJ2-7	CASSPTPPLVGEQYF
TRBV6-1	13	TRBJ2-7	CASSLTGYGEQYF
TRBV25-1	15	TRBJ1-4	CASSEYTGPNEKLFF
TRBV28	15	TRBJ2-3	CASSPRGRSTDTQYF
TRBV2	14	TRBJ2-7	CASGEVHTDHEQYF
TRBV15	16	TRBJ1-2	CATSRNQGLRSYGYTF
TRBV28	14	TRBJ2-7	CASSFSGDSYEQYF
TRBV6-6	16	TRBJ2-1	CASSYSISGKGYEQFF
TRBV5-1	15	TRBJ2-1	CASSLYAGVHNEQFF
TRBV6-1	15	TRBJ2-3	CATSGRGTGTDTQYF
TRBV28	14	TRBJ2-1	CASSLAGTSNEQFF
TRBV5-5	14	TRBJ2-7	CASSLLAGVDEQYF